This T cell receptor (beta chain) was documented in a study of blood T cell repertoires in COVID-19. At the level of the study: The United States, Italy and Spain provided the acute and convalescent COVID-19 samples. The cDNA or gDNA used as material had been derived from T cells, B-cell-depleted T cells, or PBMCs.

Per the study methods: For nucleated cells, counts were estimated from reference gene primer amplification. This table comes from immunoSEQ multiplex PCR, and its TCRdb copy is limited to in-frame clones, with some not included. Clone size and the V and J calls come from that table; the DNA yielded D and trimming. The sample consists of around 320,000 clones, about nine tenths of them appearing once. The germline V gene has CDR1 SEHNR and CDR2 FQNEAQ (reference sequence). This CDR3 has 11 residues. Trimming pared 0 bases from V and 7 bases from J, leaving 4 bases between. The TCR comes from a man aged 18 to 35 with active or convalescent COVID-19. The specimen was peripheral blood. The chain uses TRBV7-9 and TRBJ2-7; D uncertain. CDR3 in amino acids: CASSLAREQYF. CDR3 DNA: TGTGCCAGCAGCTTAGCGCGGGAGCAGTACTTC.